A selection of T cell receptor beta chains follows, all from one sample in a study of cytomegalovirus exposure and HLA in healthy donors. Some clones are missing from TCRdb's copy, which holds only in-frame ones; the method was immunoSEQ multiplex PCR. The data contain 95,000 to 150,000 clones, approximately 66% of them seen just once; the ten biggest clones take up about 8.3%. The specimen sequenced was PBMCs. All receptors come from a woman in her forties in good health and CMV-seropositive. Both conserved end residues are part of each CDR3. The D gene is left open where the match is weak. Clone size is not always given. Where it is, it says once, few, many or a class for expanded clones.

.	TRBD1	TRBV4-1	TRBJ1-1	TGCGCCAGCAGCCAAGGGTGGCAGGGGGCCGTTGAAGCTTTCTTT	CASSQGWQGAVEAFF
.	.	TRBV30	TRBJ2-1	TGTGCCTTCTCAGGGGCTACTTCCTACAATGAGCAGTTCTTC	CAFSGATSYNEQFF
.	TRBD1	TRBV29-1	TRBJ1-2	TGCAGCGTTTCGGGACAGGACTATGGCTACACCTTC	CSVSGQDYGYTF
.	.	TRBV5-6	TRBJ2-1	TGTGCCAGCAGCTTGTTGGGCCAAACCGCAGGAGGGCAGTTCTTC	CASSLLGQTAGGQFF
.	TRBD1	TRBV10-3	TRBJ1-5	TGTGCCATCAGAGGGACAGGGGAGACTCAGCCCCAGCATTTT	CAIRGTGETQPQHF
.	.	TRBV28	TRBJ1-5	TGTGCCAGCAGTTACCGAGGGACACGACAGCCCCAGCATTTT	CASSYRGTRQPQHF
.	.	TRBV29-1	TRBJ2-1	TGCAGCGTTGAAATTAGCGGATCATCCTCGGGGCAGTTCTTC	CSVEISGSSSGQFF
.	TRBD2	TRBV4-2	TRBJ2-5	TGTGCCAGCAGCCAAGAACAGCGGGGAGAAGAGACCCAGTACTTC	CASSQEQRGEETQYF
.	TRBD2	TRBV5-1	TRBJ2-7	TGCGCCAGCAGCTTGGGATTTAGTAGCGGGGGGGCCGAGCAGTACTTC	CASSLGFSSGGAEQYF
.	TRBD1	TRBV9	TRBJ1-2	TGTGCCAGCAGCGTAGCAGACAGGGGGAGGACGCGGTTTGGCTATGGCTACACCTTC	CASSVADRGRTRFGYGYTF
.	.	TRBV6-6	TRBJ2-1	TGTGCCAGCAGGACCTCTATGGGGGGGCCCGGTGAGCAGTTCTTC	CASRTSMGGPGEQFF
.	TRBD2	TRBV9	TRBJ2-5	TGTGCCAGCAGCGTAGGGGGGACTAGCGGAGAGACCCAGTACTTC	CASSVGGTSGETQYF
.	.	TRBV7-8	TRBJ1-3	TGTGCCAGCAGCTTACCGAGCTCTGGAAACACCATATATTTT	CASSLPSSGNTIYF
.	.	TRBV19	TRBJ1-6	TGTGCCAGTAGTATCAAAAGCACCCACGGGGATTCACCCCTCCACTTT	CASSIKSTHGDSPLHF
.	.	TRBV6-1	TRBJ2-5	TGTGCCAGCGGCCAACAGAGACAAGAGACCCAGTACTTC	CASGQQRQETQYF
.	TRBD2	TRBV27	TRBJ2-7	TGTGCCAGCAGTCCCTGGACTAGCGGGAGTTTCTACGAGCAGTACTTC	CASSPWTSGSFYEQYF
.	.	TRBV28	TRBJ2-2	TGTGCCAGCAGTTTAGCTCAGGCCAACACCGGGGAGCTGTTTTTT	CASSLAQANTGELFF
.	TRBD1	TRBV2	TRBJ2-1	TGTGCCAGCAGCCAGACAGGGACCAATGAGCAGTTCTTC	CASSQTGTNEQFF
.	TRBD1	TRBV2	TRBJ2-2	TGTGCCCTACAGGGGACCGGGGAGCTGTTTTTT	CALQGTGELFF
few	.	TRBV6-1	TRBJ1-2	TGTGCCAGCACCCTACCCTCCTCCTCAAACTATGGCTACCCCTTC	CASTLPSSSNYGYPF
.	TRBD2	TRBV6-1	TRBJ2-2	TGTGCCAGCACACTAGCGGGAGATTCCCCCGGGGAGCTGTTTTTT	CASTLAGDSPGELFF
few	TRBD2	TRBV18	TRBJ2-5	TGTGCCAGCTCACCCGGGACAATAGCGGGGGGGTACTCCGGAGAGACCCAGTACTTC	CASSPGTIAGGYSGETQYF
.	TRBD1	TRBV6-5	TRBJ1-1	TGTGCCAGCAGTTACCGGGGACAGGGAACCGAAGCTTTCTTT	CASSYRGQGTEAFF
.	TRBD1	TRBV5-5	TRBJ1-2	TGTGCCAGCAGCTCAACAGGGGCCGCCAACTATGGCTACACCTTC	CASSSTGAANYGYTF
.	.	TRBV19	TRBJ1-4	TGTGCCAGTAGCATCTGGGCACAGTCCAACCGGAATGAAAAACTGTTTTTT	CASSIWAQSNRNEKLFF
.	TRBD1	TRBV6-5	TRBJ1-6	TGTGCCAGCAGTTCCCAGGGGGACAGGGGGCGGACACCCCTCCACTTT	CASSSQGDRGRTPLHF
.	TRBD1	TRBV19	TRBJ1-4	TGTGCCAGTAAGTCCCAGACAGGGAGTGAAAAACTGTTTTTT	CASKSQTGSEKLFF
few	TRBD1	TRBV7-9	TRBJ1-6	TGTGCCAGCAGCTTAGGAGGGGGCTCTTCACCCCTCCACTTT	CASSLGGGSSPLHF
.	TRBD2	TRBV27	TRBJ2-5	TGTGCCAGCAGCCTCCTGGGGACTAGCTCTTTAGGGGAGACCCAGTACTTC	CASSLLGTSSLGETQYF
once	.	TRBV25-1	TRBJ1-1	TGTGCCAGCAGTGAGGGAAGCCCCGGGAGAAACACTGAAGCTTTCTTT	CASSEGSPGRNTEAFF
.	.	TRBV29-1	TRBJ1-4	TGCAGCGTTGAAGGAGGACAGCTTTCTGAAAAACTGTTTTTT	CSVEGGQLSEKLFF
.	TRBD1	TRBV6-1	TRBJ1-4	TGTGCCAGCAGTGGGGACAGGGGGCGGGATGAAAAACTGTTTTTT	CASSGDRGRDEKLFF
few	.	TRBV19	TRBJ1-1	TGTGCCAGTAGTATTAAGGGACTGAGTCCGAACACTGAAGCTTTCTTT	CASSIKGLSPNTEAFF
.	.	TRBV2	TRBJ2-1	TGTGCCAGCAGTGTGGATTGGCAGGGGTCCGATGAGCAGTTCTTC	CASSVDWQGSDEQFF
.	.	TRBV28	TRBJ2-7	TGTGCCAGCAGGACCCCCGGGGGAGGTCGAAACGAGCAGTACTTC	CASRTPGGGRNEQYF
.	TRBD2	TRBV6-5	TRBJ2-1	TGTGCCGGGAGGGGTTCCTACAATGAGCAGTTCTTC	CAGRGSYNEQFF
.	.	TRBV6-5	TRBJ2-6	TGTGCCAGCAGTTACTCGGGGGGTAGTGGGGCCAACGTCCTGACTTTC	CASSYSGGSGANVLTF
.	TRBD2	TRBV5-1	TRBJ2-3	TGCGCCAGCAGAGGGCTAGCGGGGCCGGGCACAGATACGCAGTATTTT	CASRGLAGPGTDTQYF
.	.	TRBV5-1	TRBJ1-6	TGCGCCAGCAGCTTGGAACGCGATGGTTATTCACCCCTCCACTTT	CASSLERDGYSPLHF
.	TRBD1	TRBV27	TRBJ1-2	TGTGCCAGCAGTCCCGGACAGGGGGCGGGTGGCTACACCTTC	CASSPGQGAGGYTF
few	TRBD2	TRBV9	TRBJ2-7	TGTGCCAGCAGCCCCCACCCCCGGGAGGGCGGCGAGCAGTACTTC	CASSPHPREGGEQYF
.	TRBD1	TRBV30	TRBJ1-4	TGTGCCTGGAGTGTAAGCGGGACAGGGCTTACTGAAAAACTGTTTTTT	CAWSVSGTGLTEKLFF
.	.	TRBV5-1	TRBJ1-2	TGCGCCAGCAGCTTGGGGACAGCTAACTATGGCTACACCTTC	CASSLGTANYGYTF
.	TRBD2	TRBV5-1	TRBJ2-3	TGCGCCAGCAGCGCCGGGACTAGCGCCACAGATACGCAGTATTTT	CASSAGTSATDTQYF
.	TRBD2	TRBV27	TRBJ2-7	TGTGCCAGCAGTGCGGGACTAGCGGTACCTGGAGAGCAGTACTTC	CASSAGLAVPGEQYF
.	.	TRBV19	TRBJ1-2	TGTGCCAGTACCCTAGCGGGTCTCGACTATGGCTACACCTTC	CASTLAGLDYGYTF
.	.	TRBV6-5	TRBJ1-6	TGTGCCAGCAGTCCTCCTCTTAATAATTCACCCCTCCACTTT	CASSPPLNNSPLHF
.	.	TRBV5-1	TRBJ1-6	TGCGCCAGCAGCTTGGTGGGAGCTAACGGGATGGATAATTCGCCCCTCCACTTT	CASSLVGANGMDNSPLHF
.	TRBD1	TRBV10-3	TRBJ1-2	TGTGCCATCAGGGGACAGGGCGGGGGCTACACCTTC	CAIRGQGGGYTF
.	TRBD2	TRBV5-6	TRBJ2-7	TGTGCCAGCAGCTTTCGCACTAGCGGGAGGCACTACGAGCAGTACTTC	CASSFRTSGRHYEQYF
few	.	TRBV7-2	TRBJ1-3	TGTGCCAGCAGCCCCCTCGGGGGACGTGGAAACACCATATATTTT	CASSPLGGRGNTIYF
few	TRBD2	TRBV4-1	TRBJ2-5	TGCGCCAGCAGCCAAGAGGGGCTAGCGGGGCAAGAGACCCAGTACTTC	CASSQEGLAGQETQYF
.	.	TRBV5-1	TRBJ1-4	TGCGCCAGCAGCTTGTCGGGGGCTAATGAAAAACTGTTTTTT	CASSLSGANEKLFF
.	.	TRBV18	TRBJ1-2	TGTGCCAGCTCACCACAGGGGCTGGACTATGGCTACACCTTC	CASSPQGLDYGYTF
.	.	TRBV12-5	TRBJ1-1	TGTGCTAGTGGTTTCTGGGGAGCCACTGAAGCTTTCTTT	CASGFWGATEAFF